The clone carrying this TCR beta chain was detected only once. No antigen is known for it. This sample was taken from a study of cytomegalovirus exposure and HLA in healthy donors. General study findings and limits: Across donors, sequencing depth was assumed by presence/absence analyses to be roughly uniform. Investigators reported 150 to 200 TCR beta chains as tied to cytomegalovirus.

PCR employed 60 Vbeta and 13 Jbeta primers. In the authors' workflow: About 80 million unique TCR beta chains, some 9.9 million of them shared, were counted by a later analysis. This table comes from immunoSEQ multiplex PCR, and its TCRdb copy is limited to in-frame clones, with some not included. Clone size and V and J calls were adopted from that table, with D and trimming inferred from the DNA. The sample holds approximately 98,000 clones, approximately 72% seen once. The CDR3 runs 15 residues. CDR1 and CDR2 (germline): MNHEY, SMNVEV (reference sequence). The J segment lost 0 bases and the V segment lost 2 bases, leaving 2 bases of the junction unmatched.

Sequenced sample: PBMCs. The chain combines TRBV27 with TRBJ1-1; 8 bases agree with TRBD1. The TCR comes from a man aged 18 to 30 in good health and CMV-seropositive. The CDR3 DNA reads as TGTGCCAGCAGTTTAGGGACAGGCTTGAACACTGAAGCTTTCTTT. This codes for CASSLGTGLNTEAFF.